This T cell receptor beta chain was sequenced during a study of blood T cell repertoires in COVID-19. Study-level background: There were acute and convalescent COVID-19 samples, and they came from the United States, Italy and Spain. Nucleic acid was either cDNA or gDNA, and it came from T cells, B-cell-depleted T cells, or PBMCs.

As processed by the authors: By means of reference gene primer amplification, nucleated cell counts were estimated. The data were produced by immunoSEQ multiplex PCR, yet TCRdb's version contains in-frame clones alone and is incomplete. V, J and clone size are taken as reported in that table, and D and trimming were inferred from the DNA itself. The data show over 100,000 clones, 85% to 90% seen once. CDR1 is SNHLY, CDR2 FYNNEI, per germline. CDR3 length: 14 amino acids. V gave up 4 bases and J gave up 5 bases, with 11 bases separating them. The chain is built from TRBV2 and TRBJ2-2; a weak D match, TRBD2 (5 bases). This sequence was found in a human donor in a cohort sampled during active COVID-19. The sample comprised peripheral blood. CDR3 DNA: TGTGCCAGCAGTGGAGATCGGGGAACCGGGGAGCTGTTTTTT. Translation gives CASSGDRGTGELFF.